This T cell receptor (beta chain) is drawn from a study of neurological immune-mediated disorders (dated by TCRdb to between 2017 and 2020). For context, the study as a whole: Of the approximately 35 multiple sclerosis patients, approximately 30 had relapsing-remitting MS and 3 had secondary progressive MS. Using UMI-based sequencing, the study compared peripheral blood TCR-beta repertoires from patients with HTLV-I-associated myelopathy (HAM/TSP), patients with multiple sclerosis, and healthy controls. Longitudinal samples, technical triplicates and paired sorted CD4+ and CD8+ T-cell subsets, alongside PBMC samples, were included among the approximately 100 TCR-beta libraries. The cohort was made up of about 65 subjects, consisting of 15 or so HAM/TSP patients, roughly 35 multiple sclerosis patients and 20 or so healthy controls. Summary of the overall study and its limitations: The highest TCR clonal expansion was observed in HAM/TSP patients, whereas the lowest was observed in MS patients, even when compared with healthy controls. Repertoires from 18 of 34 MS patients were grouped by phylogenetic analysis into a cluster of related CDR3 sequences, suggesting a possible repertoire-level signature. The MS cluster was not associated with any clinical or MRI features, and the authors stated that larger cohorts are needed. No identical CDR3 amino acid sequences were shared among expanded clones across subjects, suggesting private TCR-beta repertoires in all groups.

Inclusive of the bounding cysteine and phenylalanine, the CDR3 is 15 residues long. CDR3 DNA is the only sequence kept; it has 45 bases, read in frame from the first base. The germline V gene provides CDR1 LGHNA and CDR2 YNFKEQ. In the case of this clonotype: Its cognate antigen has yet to be identified. The junction departs from the called germline gene at one end, perhaps through a read error.

To synthesize cDNA, template-switch 5'RACE was performed with a primer carrying a 10-nucleotide random unique molecular identifier so that each TCR transcript was tagged. Over 170 million TCR-beta sequences, covering 15-18 subjects, were produced in each sequencing run. The RNeasy kit was used for extraction of total RNA. TCR-beta VDJ regions were amplified with primers for the TCR constant region and the 5'RACE anchor, using the KAPA Real-time Library Amplification kit. A first PCR added sample indexes and Illumina adaptors, and a second PCR then raised library yield. The roughly 650 bp TCR product was size-selected on a 2% E-gel SizeSelection system after Ampure bead purification. Library quality was checked on a Bioanalyzer, concentration was measured with Qubit, and libraries were quantified with the Kapa Library Quantification kit before pooling. Libraries were sequenced paired-end 2 x 150 bp on an Illumina HiSeq 2500. To increase sequence diversity, about 23-30% phiX was spiked into each library pool. On the study's bioinformatics: The UMI-based MiGEC pipeline processed quality-filtered reads and removed over 90% of raw TCR sequences during error correction. VDJ genes were aligned to IMGT germline references, and clonotypes were defined by unique CDR3 amino acid sequence plus V-J genes. Clonal expansion, Shannon diversity and CDR3 relatedness (CalcPairwiseDistances, ClusterSamples) were evaluated with VDJtools, and phylogenetic trees were built with CLCbio workbench. Clones with at least 8 unique UMIs were defined as expanded, with this threshold being based on coefficient-of-variation modelling across technical triplicates. Through fastp at Q25 and MiXCR, TCRdb rebuilt clones from the public reads, retaining in-frame beta chains. All rows with the same CDR3 protein become a single entry with the most common DNA and genes. None of the V and J calls come from the authors' own analysis; TCRdb made them. This sample holds 66,000 or so distinct CDR3 sequences; under 5% were observed only once. Of the sample, about 6.9% is held by the ten largest clones.

For unsorted PBMC libraries, 2 million PBMCs were used after storage in RNAlater at -80 degrees C until RNA extraction. The multiple sclerosis patients were enrolled in a US clinical protocol that evaluated disease progression with magnetic resonance imaging. Peripheral blood underwent Ficoll-Hypaque density gradient centrifugation to isolate PBMCs, which were then cryopreserved in liquid nitrogen. Sequenced input: PBMCs. This sequence was found in a man aged 30-40 years with multiple sclerosis. Recombination connected TRBV4-2 to TRBJ1-6, with a tentative D gene TRBD1 over 5 matching bases. The sequenced DNA: TGTGCCAGCAGCCAAGATTTAGGGGCCGATTCACCCCTCAACTTT. It specifies CASSQDLGADSPLNF.